The present T cell receptor (beta chain) was sequenced within a study of shared clonotypes between healthy human individuals. Study results and limitations: It was the few donors that limited the genetic and exposure-history diversity represented.

The CDR3 extends over 16 amino acids. V was clipped by 0 bases and J by 4 bases; unmatched bases: 5. Germline CDR1 and CDR2: KGHSH and LQKENI. CD8 cells regarded as naive lacked CD45RO, were positively chosen for CCR7, and omitted terminally differentiated effector memory CD45RA+ cells. Donors included only healthy HIV-negative adults lacking recent acute infections or vaccinations. The protocol was immunoSEQ multiplex PCR, while the TCRdb copy is restricted to in-frame clones and leaves out a portion. Of 1.5 million to 2.5 million clones listed, approximately 94% are singletons. Worth noting for this clone: The antigen is undetermined.

Material for sequencing was naive CD8+ T cells sorted from blood. The chain joins TRBV18 to TRBJ2-2; 7 bases are shared with TRBD1. The clonotype originates from a man aged 18 to 29 in good health. The CDR3 region has the DNA TGTGCCAGCTCACCACCGGAACAGGGGATCACCGGGGAGCTGTTTTTT. It encodes CASSPPEQGITGELFF.